Below, 21 T cell receptor beta chains from the same sample are listed, as sequenced in a study of blood T cell repertoires in COVID-19. Method: immunoSEQ multiplex PCR; TCRdb's copy keeps in-frame clones and lacks some. The repertoire consists of over 110,000 clones, with about 91% occurring once and the leading ten covering 25% to 30%. Sample: peripheral blood. These receptors originate from a human donor in a cohort sampled during active COVID-19.

The genes are TRBV5-4 and TRBJ2-1, with TRBD1 matching 7 bases. J lost 5 bases, V lost 6 bases, and 11 bases had no gene match. The CDR3 is 15 residues long. Germline V gene data show CDR1 as SGHNT and CDR2 as YYREEE (reference sequence). The CDR3: CASTRGQAKNNEQFF. The CDR3 region has the DNA TGTGCCAGCACCCGCGGACAGGCGAAAAACAATGAGCAGTTCTTC.

This sequence joins TRBV5-6 and TRBJ2-3; TRBD2 is a possible D gene (5 bases). This CDR3 has 13 residues. Trimming removed 0 bases at V and 4 bases at J, with 6 bases between. Per the germline V gene, CDR1 is SGHDT and CDR2 is YYEEEE. CDR3 region: CASSLGGSDTQYF. For the CDR3, the DNA is TGTGCCAGCAGCTTGGGAGGGTCAGATACGCAGTATTTT.

CDR3 nucleotides: TGTGCCAGCAGCTGGGGGGTGGAGACCCAGTACTTC. It codes for CASSWGVETQYF. This chain connects TRBV11-1 to TRBJ2-5, with D perhaps TRBD2 (6 bases). Trimming took 4 bases from V and 5 from J, leaving 8 bases between them. The length of the CDR3 is 12 residues. CDR1 is SGHAT, CDR2 FQDESV, per germline (reference sequence).

The gene calls are TRBV13 and TRBJ2-7; TRBD2 matches 8 bases. Germline V gene sequence: CDR1 PRHDT, CDR2 FYEKMQ (reference sequence). Trimming at V came to 5 bases and at J to 2 bases, leaving 2 bases not matched to a gene. This CDR3 has 13 amino acids. Written as DNA, the CDR3 is TGTGCCAGCAGCCCGGGGGGGGCCTACGAGCAGTACTTC. Amino acid sequence: CASSPGGAYEQYF.

V usage is TRBV5-1 and J usage is TRBJ2-5; perhaps TRBD2 as D (6 bases). Germline V gives CDR1 SGHRS, CDR2 YFSETQ. CDR3 length: 14 amino acids. The V gene lost 0 bases and the J gene lost 4 bases, with 10 bases spanning the gap. The CDR3 here is CASSLVRGGETQYF. In nucleotides, the CDR3 is TGCGCCAGCAGCTTGGTTAGGGGAGGAGAGACCCAGTACTTC.

The chain has TRBV5-5 and TRBJ1-3, with D possibly matching TRBD1 (5 bases). This CDR3 contains 15 residues. Trimming shortened V by 1 base and J by 3 bases, and 11 bases separated the two germline ends. The germline V gene encodes CDR1 SGHKS and CDR2 YYEKEE (reference sequence). CDR3 residues: CASSLSRAYGNTIYF. The CDR3 DNA reads as TGTGCCAGCAGCTTGTCCAGGGCTTATGGAAACACCATATATTTT. Looking up the rest from reference TRBV5-5 and TRBJ1-3 gives the full variable domain: DAGVTQSPTHLIKTRGQQVTLRCSPISGHKSVSWYQQVLGQGPQFIFQYYEKEERGRGNFPDRFSARQFPNYSSELNVNALLLGDSALYLCASSLSRAYGNTIYFGEGSWLTVV.

The chain links TRBV29-1 to TRBJ2-1; 10 nucleotides agree with TRBD1. The CDR3 consists of 14 residues. V trimming: 4 bases; J trimming: 9 bases; junction bases outside the gene matches: 9. CDR1 and CDR2 (germline): SQVTM, ANQGSEA. The CDR3 protein is CSVVGQGGIVEQFF. CDR3 in DNA: TGCAGCGTTGTAGGACAGGGGGGAATTGTTGAGCAGTTCTTC.

The chain employs TRBV30 and TRBJ2-3, with D possibly being TRBD2 (5 bases). Germline-derived CDR1 and CDR2 are GTSNPN and SVGIG (reference sequence). The ends were cut back, 2 bases at V and 5 bases at J, with 14 bases in the middle. The CDR3 loop spans 14 amino acids. CDR3 in amino acids: CAWSPEAREDTQYF. The DNA for the CDR3 is TGTGCCTGGAGTCCGGAGGCCCGAGAAGATACGCAGTATTTT. Filled out from reference TRBV30 and TRBJ2-3, the complete variable domain reads SQTIHQWPATLVQPVGSPLSLECTVEGTSNPNLYWYRQAAGRGLQLLFYSVGIGQISSEVPQNLSASRPQDRQFILSSKKLLLSDSGFYLCAWSPEAREDTQYFGPGTRLTVL.

The chain recombines TRBV5-4 with TRBJ2-4; tentative D call: TRBD2 (5 bases). The germline V gene encodes CDR1 SGHNT and CDR2 YYREEE (reference sequence). This CDR3 is 13 amino acids long. Trimming stripped 0 bases from V and 7 bases from J, with 8 bases between. CDR3 sequence: CASSLAAVNIQYF. The CDR3 region has the DNA TGTGCCAGCAGCTTGGCAGCGGTCAACATTCAGTACTTC.

The chain combines TRBV19 with TRBJ2-1, with TRBD1 as a possible D gene (6 bases). Trimming stripped 1 base from V and 4 bases from J, with 8 bases between. The CDR3 loop spans 14 amino acids. Germline assignment: CDR1 LNHDA and CDR2 SQIVND (reference sequence). This CDR3 is CASSIGGQYNEQFF. CDR3 DNA: TGTGCCAGTAGTATAGGCGGACAGTACAATGAGCAGTTCTTC. Full variable domain (outside the CDR3, taken from reference TRBV19 and TRBJ2-1): DGGITQSPKYLFRKEGQNVTLSCEQNLNHDAMYWYRQDPGQGLRLIYYSQIVNDFQKGDIAEGYSVSREKKESFPLTVTSAQKNPTAFYLCASSIGGQYNEQFFGPGTRLTVL.

This chain joins TRBV5-1 and TRBJ2-7; 9 bases map to TRBD1. The V gene end was trimmed by 7 bases and the J gene end by 6 bases; junction bases not matched to a gene: 8. This CDR3 has 13 residues. The V gene's germline CDR1 is SGHRS and CDR2 YFSETQ. Written as DNA, the CDR3 is TGCGCCAGCCAGACAGGGGGAGAAGGCGAGCAGTACTTC. Its protein product is CASQTGGEGEQYF.

This clone was recorded once. This sequence joins TRBV2 and TRBJ2-7, with TRBD1 matching over 10 bases. Trimming at V came to 6 bases and at J to 5 bases, leaving 7 bases not matched to a gene. The CDR3 spans 14 residues. Germline-derived CDR1 and CDR2 are SNHLY and FYNNEI. The CDR3 loop is CASRGDRGAHEQYF. In DNA form, the CDR3 reads TGTGCCAGCAGGGGGGACAGGGGTGCCCACGAGCAGTACTTC.

The chain joins TRBV3-1 (or the pseudogene TRBV3-2) to TRBJ2-7, with 8 bases matching TRBD1. This CDR3 has 14 amino acids. After removal of 6 bases from V and 4 bases from J, the junction contained 8 bases not matched to a gene. The germline gives CDR1 LGHDT, CDR2 YNNKEL (reference sequence). CDR3 coding DNA: TGTGCCAGCAGTCGGTGGACAGGGCGATACGAGCAGTACTTC. Translating gives CASSRWTGRYEQYF.

This chain uses TRBV15 with TRBJ2-1, with 8 bases lining up with TRBD1. This CDR3 is 14 amino acids long. V lost 4 bases, J lost 8 bases, and 7 bases stayed unmatched. CDR1 and CDR2 from the germline V gene are LNHNV and YYDKDF (reference sequence). CDR3 nucleotides: TGTGCCACCAGCACAGGGGGCGCTTTCGATGAGCAGTTCTTC. Translated: CATSTGGAFDEQFF.

The J gene is TRBJ2-1, the V gene TRBV7-6; possible D gene TRBD1, 7 bases. The CDR3 is made up of 15 amino acids. Germline CDR1 SGHVS, CDR2 FNYEAQ. Trimming took off 3 bases at V and 7 bases at J, with 16 bases between the two ends. DNA for the CDR3: TGTGCCAGCAGCTTTCAGCCACAGGGGAGGAATGAGCAGTTCTTC. Protein sequence: CASSFQPQGRNEQFF.

The chain employs TRBV5-1 and TRBJ2-3, with 9 bases fitting TRBD2. The CDR3 spans 16 residues. V shed 4 bases, J shed 4 bases, and the junction held 10 bases outside the gene matches. From germline, CDR1 is SGHRS and CDR2 YFSETQ. The CDR3 loop is CASSQWASGASDTQYF. CDR3 nucleotide sequence: TGCGCCAGCAGCCAGTGGGCTAGCGGGGCCTCAGATACGCAGTATTTT.

V is TRBV11-2 and J is TRBJ1-2; a weak D match, TRBD1 (5 bases). The germline gives CDR1 SGHAT, CDR2 FQNNGV. The CDR3 sequence is 15 residues long. Trimming removed 0 bases at V and 8 bases at J, with 16 bases between. CDR3 amino acids: CASSLDSSGQRGYTF. The CDR3 region has the DNA TGTGCCAGCAGCTTAGATAGCTCAGGGCAGAGGGGCTACACCTTC.

The gene calls are TRBV5-5 and TRBJ2-7; D possibly corresponds to TRBD1 (6 bases). There are 15 residues in the CDR3. Trimming shortened V by 4 bases and J by 0 bases, and 14 bases separated the two germline ends. From germline, CDR1 is SGHKS and CDR2 YYEKEE (reference sequence). The CDR3 spells CASSAGTPSSYEQYF. CDR3 DNA: TGTGCCAGCAGCGCCGGGACACCAAGCTCCTACGAGCAGTACTTC.

This chain links TRBV3-1 (or the pseudogene TRBV3-2) with TRBJ1-5; D gene ambiguous. The CDR3 covers 14 residues. Trimming shortened V by 4 bases and J by 0 bases, and 7 bases separated the two germline ends. Germline V gene data show CDR1 as LGHDT and CDR2 as YNNKEL (reference sequence). The CDR3 DNA reads TGTGCCAGCAGCCCATTCAATAGCAATCAGCCCCAGCATTTT. This encodes CASSPFNSNQPQHF.

This chain joins TRBV29-1 and TRBJ1-6, with 7 bases aligning to TRBD1. Germline loops: CDR1 SQVTM, CDR2 ANQGSEA. This CDR3 region has 14 residues. V was clipped by 2 bases and J by 8 bases; unmatched bases: 6. Here the CDR3 DNA reads TGCAGCGTTGAAACAGGGGCTTCGGATTCACCCCTCCACTTT. Translated, it gives CSVETGASDSPLHF. Filled out from reference TRBV29-1 and TRBJ1-6, the complete variable domain reads SAVISQKPSRDICQRGTSLTIQCQVDSQVTMMFWYRQQPGQSLTLIATANQGSEATYESGFVIDKFPISRPNLTFSTLTVSNMSPEDSSIYLCSVETGASDSPLHFGNGTRLTVT.

V and J are TRBV11-2 and TRBJ1-2, with D possibly matching TRBD1 (5 bases). Per the germline V gene, CDR1 is SGHAT and CDR2 is FQNNGV. V was trimmed by 3 bases and J by 6 bases, leaving 14 bases between them. The CDR3 totals 14 residues. The CDR3 bases are TGTGCCAGCAGCTTGATTGACAGTTCTCATGGCTACACCTTC. Translated, it gives CASSLIDSSHGYTF.